Below are 17 T cell receptor beta chains sequenced from a single sample in a study of cytomegalovirus exposure and HLA in healthy donors. The PCR employed 60 Vbeta primers together with 13 Jbeta primers. Assay: immunoSEQ multiplex PCR; the TCRdb copy retains only in-frame clones and omits some. This repertoire shows roughly 200,000 clones, less than 85% found once; its top ten account for over 1.5%. The specimen sequenced was PBMCs. All receptors derive from a girl aged 5-17 years in good health and CMV-seropositive.

The chain couples TRBV28 to TRBJ1-4, with D perhaps matching TRBD1 (6 bases). The CDR3 sequence is 15 residues long. Germline V gives CDR1 MDHEN, CDR2 SYDVKM. Trimming removed 2 bases at V and 3 bases at J, with 10 bases between. CDR3 protein: CASSLRQASNEKLFF. In nucleotides, the CDR3 is TGTGCCAGCAGTTTAAGACAGGCATCTAATGAAAAACTGTTTTTT. The full variable domain, with the rest looked up from reference TRBV28 and TRBJ1-4, is DVKVTQSSRYLVKRTGEKVFLECVQDMDHENMFWYRQDPGLGLRLIYFSYDVKMKEKGDIPEGYSVSREKKERFSLILESASTNQTSMYLCASSLRQASNEKLFFGSGTQLSVL.

This chain uses TRBV7-2 with TRBJ2-5; TRBD1 is a possible D gene (5 bases). The germline CDR1 and CDR2 sequences are SGHTA and FQGNSA. The CDR3 extends over 11 amino acids. V was cut by 8 bases and J by 7 bases, with 11 bases left in between. CDR3 amino acids: CASGWGGTQYF. CDR3 coding DNA: TGTGCCAGCGGTTGGGGCGGGACCCAGTACTTC. Full variable domain (rest looked up from reference TRBV7-2 and TRBJ2-5): GAGVSQSPSNKVTEKGKDVELRCDPISGHTALYWYRQSLGQGLEFLIYFQGNSAPDKSGLPSDRFSAERTGGSVSTLTIQRTQQEDSAVYLCASGWGGTQYFGPGTRLLVL.

The chain combines TRBV9 with TRBJ2-3, with 10 nucleotides matching TRBD2. Germline values: CDR1 SGDLS, CDR2 YYNGEE. With 0 bases clipped from V and 4 bases from J, the junction kept 11 bases outside the gene matches. The CDR3 runs 18 residues. The CDR3 loop is CASSVGPIGSGGPDTQYF. The CDR3 DNA reads as TGTGCCAGCAGCGTAGGCCCCATTGGTAGCGGGGGGCCAGATACGCAGTATTTT.

This clone was counted only a few times. V is TRBV12-5 and J is TRBJ1-1; the D is unclear. This CDR3 region has 16 residues. Between the trimmed V and J ends, which lost 1 base and 1 base, there was a span of 13 bases. Germline V CDR1 and CDR2: LGHNT, FRNRAP. The DNA for the CDR3 is TGTGCTAGTGGTTTGGATCGGGGTACGGGGAACACTGAAGCTTTCTTT. This codes for CASGLDRGTGNTEAFF.

CDR3 in DNA: TGCGCCAGCAGCGATCGACTAGCGGGGGGCCAAGAGACCCAGTACTTC. Its protein product is CASSDRLAGGQETQYF. This chain links TRBV5-1 with TRBJ2-5; 13 nucleotides line up with TRBD2. The V gene end was trimmed by 4 bases and the J gene end by 1 base; junction bases not matched to a gene: 4. Germline CDR1 is SGHRS and CDR2 is YFSETQ. The length of the CDR3 is 16 residues.

V is TRBV2 and J is TRBJ2-7; D may be TRBD2 (5 bases). Trimming shortened V by 8 bases and J by 7 bases, and 18 bases separated the two germline ends. The germline V gene has CDR1 SNHLY and CDR2 FYNNEI. This CDR3 comprises 13 residues. CDR3 bases: TGTGCCAGCGCCCCTCGGACTTCTGGGGAGCAGTACTTC. It codes for CASAPRTSGEQYF.

The chain employs TRBV30 and TRBJ2-7; 7 bases are shared with TRBD2. This CDR3 comprises 14 residues. After removal of 5 bases from V and 1 base from J, the junction contained 8 bases not matched to a gene. Germline CDR1 and CDR2: GTSNPN and SVGIG (reference sequence). The CDR3 sequence: CAWGGGSWSYEQYF. In nucleotides, the CDR3 is TGTGCCTGGGGGGGAGGGAGTTGGTCCTACGAGCAGTACTTC.

The V and J genes are TRBV29-1 and TRBJ1-1; 7 bases are a match to TRBD1. CDR3 length: 13 amino acids. V gave up 4 bases and J gave up 6 bases; unmatched junction bases: 8. Germline V CDR1 and CDR2: SQVTM, ANQGSEA. Here the CDR3 DNA reads TGCAGCGTTGTCCAGGGGGAATTTTCTGAAGCTTTCTTT. This codes for CSVVQGEFSEAFF.

The V call is TRBV11-2, the J call TRBJ2-2; 8 bases agree with TRBD2. Trimming took 0 bases from V and 7 from J; bases not matched to a gene: 1. CDR1 and CDR2 from the germline V gene are SGHAT and FQNNGV. The CDR3 runs to 14 residues. The CDR3, as DNA: TGTGCCAGCAGCTTAGATAGCGGGGTCGGGGAGCTGTTTTTT. Residues: CASSLDSGVGELFF.

The chain uses TRBV19 and TRBJ2-7; TRBD1 matches 12 bases. The CDR3 has 14 residues. The trim removed 5 bases at V and 6 bases at J, leaving 5 bases unmatched. Germline CDR1 and CDR2: LNHDA and SQIVND (reference sequence). The CDR3 sequence: CASSPGTGGAEQYF. DNA for the CDR3: TGTGCCAGTAGTCCCGGGACAGGGGGCGCCGAGCAGTACTTC. Combining the CDR3 with reference TRBV19 and TRBJ2-7 gives the whole variable domain DGGITQSPKYLFRKEGQNVTLSCEQNLNHDAMYWYRQDPGQGLRLIYYSQIVNDFQKGDIAEGYSVSREKKESFPLTVTSAQKNPTAFYLCASSPGTGGAEQYFGPGTRLTVT.

V is TRBV18 and J is TRBJ1-1; TRBD1 agrees at 7 bases. J gave up 4 bases and V 6 bases, and 5 bases lay outside the gene matches. The CDR3 sequence is 13 residues long. The V gene's germline CDR1 is KGHSH and CDR2 LQKENI. The CDR3 nucleotides read TGTGCCAGCTCCACGCAGGGGGGCACTGAAGCTTTCTTT. This translates into CASSTQGGTEAFF.

The V and J genes are TRBV29-1 and TRBJ2-3; perhaps TRBD1 as D (6 bases). The germline V gene has CDR1 SQVTM and CDR2 ANQGSEA. V lost 7 bases, J lost 4 bases, and 18 bases lay in between. This CDR3 region has 14 residues. CDR3 nucleotides: TGCAGCGCCTTTAAGGCAGGGGCCCCAGATACGCAGTATTTT. Translating it yields CSAFKAGAPDTQYF.

The chain uses TRBV25-1 and TRBJ2-1, with D perhaps matching TRBD2 (7 bases). V lost 3 bases and J 2 bases, leaving 11 bases between the germline ends. The germline V gene has CDR1 MGHDK and CDR2 SYGVNS. This CDR3 has 15 amino acids. The CDR3 reads CASSEGGGTYNEQFF. The DNA of the CDR3 is TGTGCCAGCAGTGAGGGCGGGGGCACCTACAATGAGCAGTTCTTC. The whole variable domain, remainder taken from reference TRBV25-1 and TRBJ2-1, is EADIYQTPRYLVIGTGKKITLECSQTMGHDKMYWYQQDPGMELHLIHYSYGVNSTEKGDLSSESTVSRIRTEHFPLTLESARPSHTSQYLCASSEGGGTYNEQFFGPGTRLTVL.

V and J are TRBV11-3 and TRBJ2-3; 7 bases map to TRBD1. The CDR3 consists of 14 residues. The germline V gene encodes CDR1 SGHNT and CDR2 YENEEA. Trimming removed 1 base from V and 6 bases from J; junction bases left unmatched: 4. Here the CDR3 reads CASSLGQGVDTQYF. CDR3 nucleotide sequence: TGTGCCAGCAGCTTAGGACAGGGCGTTGATACGCAGTATTTT.

This chain uses TRBV12-1 with TRBJ2-7; the table gives TRBD1 as D, unverified against the DNA. TRBV12-1 is given as a pseudogene. The CDR3 extends over 15 amino acids. The CDR3 spells CASSFGRQDPYEQYF. As DNA, the CDR3 is TGTGCCAGCAGCTTTGGCCGACAGGACCCCTACGAGCAGTACTTC.

The rearrangement links TRBV19 to TRBJ2-1, with 9 bases lining up with TRBD2. Per the germline V gene, CDR1 is LNHDA and CDR2 is SQIVND (reference sequence). The CDR3 is 15 residues long. Losses at the gene ends were 1 base for V and 2 bases for J; bases not matched to a gene: 0. CDR3 DNA: TGTGCCAGTAGTATAGTAGCGGGGGCCTACAATGAGCAGTTCTTC. As protein: CASSIVAGAYNEQFF.

The chain is built from TRBV6-1 and TRBJ2-7; tentative D call: TRBD1 (6 bases). From germline, CDR1 is MNHNS and CDR2 SASEGT. There are 14 residues in the CDR3. V lost 7 bases and J lost 3, with 16 bases in between. CDR3: CASILDRTNYEQYF. Here the CDR3 DNA reads TGTGCCAGCATTCTTGACAGGACCAACTACGAGCAGTACTTC.